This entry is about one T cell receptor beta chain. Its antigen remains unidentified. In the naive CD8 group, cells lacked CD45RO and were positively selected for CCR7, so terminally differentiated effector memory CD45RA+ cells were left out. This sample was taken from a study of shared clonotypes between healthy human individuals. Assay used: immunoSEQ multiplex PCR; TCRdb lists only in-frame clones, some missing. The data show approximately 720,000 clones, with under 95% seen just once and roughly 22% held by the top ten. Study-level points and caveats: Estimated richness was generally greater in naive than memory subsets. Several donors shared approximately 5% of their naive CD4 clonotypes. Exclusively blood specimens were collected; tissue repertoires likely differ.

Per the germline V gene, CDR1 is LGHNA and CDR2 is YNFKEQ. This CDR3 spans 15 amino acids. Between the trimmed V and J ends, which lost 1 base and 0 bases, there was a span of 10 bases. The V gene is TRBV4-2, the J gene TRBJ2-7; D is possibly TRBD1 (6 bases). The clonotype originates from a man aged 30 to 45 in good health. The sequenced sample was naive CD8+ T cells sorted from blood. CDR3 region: CASSQVQGGSYEQYF. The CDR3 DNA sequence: TGTGCCAGCAGCCAAGTGCAAGGGGGCTCCTACGAGCAGTACTTC.